The 10 T cell receptor beta chains below come from one sample, sequenced in a study of T-cell memory formation after mild COVID-19. TCRdb reanalysed the 5' RACE reads using MiXCR and keeps one entry per CDR3 protein. The sample yields over 70,000 distinct CDR3 sequences, roughly 16% seen once. Sequencing was performed on PBMCs or a T cell subset sorted from them (not recorded which). The source is a man between 18 and 35 years old who had mild COVID-19 (a few samples of this study predate the infection). Cell type and time point are not known.

This clonotype showed up many times. The germline gene is not matched at one end of the junction; a read error may be the cause. CDR3 sequence reads: CSVEAIGAKEKLFF. The CDR3, as DNA: TGCAGCGTTGAAGCGATCGGGGCTAAAGAAAAACTGTTTTTT. This chain uses TRBV29-1 with TRBJ1-4, with D perhaps TRBD1 (5 bases). This CDR3 has 14 residues. Germline V CDR1 and CDR2: SQVTM, ANQGSEA.

The genes are TRBV11-2 and TRBJ2-3; D remains ambiguous. V was cut by 4 bases and J by 3 bases, with 11 bases left in between. This CDR3 is 14 amino acids long. CDR1 and CDR2 from the germline V gene are SGHAT and FQNNGV. The CDR3: CASSSLRGTDTQYF. Here the CDR3 DNA reads TGTGCCAGCAGCTCCCTGCGTGGGACAGATACGCAGTATTTT.

This rearrangement joins TRBV7-9 to TRBJ2-3; D is unclear. This CDR3 is built from 14 residues. Germline V gives CDR1 SEHNR, CDR2 FQNEAQ (reference sequence). V shed 6 bases and J shed 0 bases, with 10 bases lying between them. The CDR3 loop is CASSRVISTDTQYF. The CDR3 DNA is TGTGCCAGCAGTCGGGTCATTAGCACAGATACGCAGTATTTT.

The chain combines TRBV6-4 with TRBJ1-5, with TRBD1 identical over 7 bases. This CDR3 is 14 amino acids long. CDR1 and CDR2 (germline): MRHNA, SNTAGT. Losses at the gene ends were 0 bases for V and 12 bases for J; bases not matched to a gene: 8. CDR3 in DNA: TGTGCCAGCAGTGACTCGAGGGTCCGGGACAGCCAGCATTTT. Residues: CASSDSRVRDSQHF.

This chain joins TRBV6-2 or TRBV6-3 and TRBJ1-1; 7 positions match TRBD1. There are 14 residues in the CDR3. The germline gives CDR1 MNHEY, CDR2 SVGEGT. V shed 6 bases, J shed 3 bases, and the junction held 7 bases outside the gene matches. CDR3 in DNA: TGTGCCAGCAGCCGGGACAGTCGGGACACTGAAGCTTTCTTT. The encoded protein is CASSRDSRDTEAFF.

This clonotype was recorded a few times. The J gene is TRBJ2-5, the V gene TRBV7-2; 8 bases agree with TRBD2. V lost 4 bases, J lost 4 bases, and 5 bases stayed unmatched. The CDR3 is 14 residues long. Per germline, CDR1 SGHTA and CDR2 FQGNSA. This CDR3 reads CASSSGGGLETQYF. The CDR3 DNA is TGTGCCAGCAGCTCCGGGGGGGGCCTAGAGACCCAGTACTTC.

V is TRBV12-3 or TRBV12-4 and J is TRBJ2-7, with D possibly being TRBD1 (6 bases). The CDR3 is 12 amino acids. Trimming took off 6 bases at V and 8 bases at J, with 14 bases between the two ends. CDR3 protein: CASSHGTIKQYF. CDR3 nucleotides: TGTGCCAGCAGCCACGGGACAATCAAGCAGTACTTC.

This clonotype was detected a few times. A read error may produce the germline difference seen at one junction end. This rearrangement joins TRBV29-1 to TRBJ2-3; tentative D call: TRBD1 (6 bases). Per the germline V gene, CDR1 is SQVTM and CDR2 is ANQGSEA. This CDR3 has 14 residues. The CDR3 nucleotides read TGCAGCGTTCAAGAAGGGGGACCCACAGATACGCAGTATTTT. Encoded protein: CSVQEGGPTDTQYF.

The CDR3 here is CASSQESRSAGGYTF. The CDR3 DNA follows: TGTGCCAGCAGCCAAGAGTCCCGGTCGGCGGGAGGCTACACCTTC. The chain couples TRBV3-1 to TRBJ1-2; D is unresolved. Germline values: CDR1 LGHDT, CDR2 YNNKEL (reference sequence). V lost 0 bases and J lost 8, with 16 bases in between. The CDR3 runs 15 residues.

This clonotype has a handful of counts. This rearrangement joins TRBV4-1 to TRBJ2-7, with D perhaps being TRBD1 or TRBD2 (5 bases each). This CDR3 has 15 residues. CDR1 and CDR2 (germline): MGHRA, YSYEKL. V dropped 1 base and J dropped 4 bases, with 14 bases sitting between them. CDR3 nucleotide sequence: TGCGCCAGCAGCCAAGGAGAGGGGTGGGATTACGAGCAGTACGTC. Amino acid sequence: CASSQGEGWDYEQYV.